The sequence of this TCR beta chain was determined in a study of response to subunit inactivated influenza vaccine. Points from the study as a whole: New T cells are recruited in small numbers by each seasonal influenza vaccination, according to the authors' suggestion.

The germline V gene encodes CDR1 LGHNA and CDR2 YNFKEQ. The germline V and J ends were trimmed by 3 bases and 5 bases, with 19 bases remaining between them. The CDR3 is made up of 17 amino acids. Each CDR3 protein gets one entry after TCRdb re-called the RT-PCR reads with MiXCR. The sample holds fewer than 350,000 distinct CDR3 sequences, 21% seen once. This clonotype was seen only a few times. Antigen specificity is unknown. J is TRBJ2-2 and V is TRBV4-2; D may be TRBD1 (5 bases). The clonotype was recovered from a man in his fifties or sixties who received an inactivated influenza vaccine. The sample consisted of PBMCs from blood, taken less than 22 months after vaccination. The CDR3 is CASSHPDRDLKTGELFF. The CDR3 DNA follows: TGTGCCAGCAGCCACCCCGACAGAGATTTGAAAACCGGGGAGCTGTTTTTT.